A selection of T cell receptor beta chains follows, all from one sample in a study of T-cell memory formation after mild COVID-19. Via MiXCR, TCRdb re-called the 5' RACE reads, giving one row per CDR3 protein. The data contain just under 150,000 distinct CDR3 sequences, under 25% of them singletons. The sample was PBMCs or a T cell subset sorted from them (not recorded which). Receptor source: an adult woman who had mild COVID-19 (a few samples of this study predate the infection). Cell type and time point are not known. Both conserved end residues are part of each CDR3. A D gene is named only where the DNA matches it firmly. Size tells how often a clone was seen (once, few, many) or the class of an expanded clone, and some rows leave it out.

. TRBD2 TRBJ2-1 TRBV29-1 TGCAGCGTTGAATTTGGCGGGAGCTCCTACAATGAGCAGTTCTTC CSVEFGGSSYNEQFF
. TRBD2 TRBJ2-1 TRBV12-3/TRBV12-4 TGTGCCAGCAGTTTAGAGGGACTAGCGGGGCTTGAGCAGTTCTTC CASSLEGLAGLEQFF
. . TRBJ2-1 TRBV24-1 TGTGCCACCTTCGAAGGTCCAGGGGCCACCTACAATGAGCAGTTCTTC CATFEGPGATYNEQFF
few TRBD2 TRBJ2-5 TRBV20-1 TGCAGTGCTAGAAACGGGAGGGAAGAGACCCAGTACTTC CSARNGREETQYF
few TRBD1 TRBJ1-2 TRBV6-5 TGTGCCAGCAGTTACGAGGCAGGGGGCAGTGGCTACACCTTC CASSYEAGGSGYTF
few TRBD1 TRBJ1-6 TRBV7-8 TGTGCCAGCAGCTCCCAGGGACAGGGAACTTCACCCCTCCACTTT CASSSQGQGTSPLHF
. TRBD2 TRBJ2-7 TRBV20-1 TGCAGTGCTTCCGGGACTAGCGGGAGGGCGTACGAGCAGTACTTC CSASGTSGRAYEQYF
few TRBD2 TRBJ2-1 TRBV6-5 TGTGCCAGCAGTTACCCCGGACTAGCGGGAGGGGGTAACGGGTACAATGAGCAGTTCTTC CASSYPGLAGGGNGYNEQFF
. . TRBJ1-1 TRBV20-1 TGCAGTGCTAGGGTTAGGGGGAAGGAGAACACTGAAGCTTTCTTT CSARVRGKENTEAFF
few . TRBJ2-7 TRBV6-6 TGTGCCAGCAGTTACCGGGACACCGCCTACGAGCAGTACTTC CASSYRDTAYEQYF
. TRBD2 TRBJ2-1 TRBV29-1 TGCAGCGTCGCCCGACTAGCGGGAGGTCTGGGTGAGCAGTTCTTC CSVARLAGGLGEQFF
. TRBD2 TRBJ2-1 TRBV7-3 TGTGCCAGCAGCATACTTAGCGGGGGGGCCGCTGAGCAGTTCTTC CASSILSGGAAEQFF
. . TRBJ1-4 TRBV12-3/TRBV12-4 TGTGCCAGCAGTTCGAAAGCGGACCAGGCTAATGAAAAACTGTTTTTT CASSSKADQANEKLFF
many . TRBJ2-5 TRBV5-1 TGCGCCAGCAGCTTGTCCGGAGGAGAGACCCAGTACTTC CASSLSGGETQYF
few . TRBJ2-5 TRBV7-2 TGTGCCAGCAGCTTGGGGGGAGTTGCCAACTCGCCCCAGTACTTC CASSLGGVANSPQYF
. TRBD1 TRBJ1-4 TRBV7-9 TGTGCCAGCACAACAGGGGGGCAGGAAAAACTGTTTTTT CASTTGGQEKLFF
. . TRBJ2-5 TRBV7-9 TGTGCCAGCAGGCGAATCGGGACCCAACAAGAGACCCAGTACTTC CASRRIGTQQETQYF
few . TRBJ2-1 TRBV6-1 TGTGCCACCAGAGACGGGGGCTCCGGGGGAAATGAGCAGTTCTTC CATRDGGSGGNEQFF
many . TRBJ2-1 TRBV30 TGTGCCTGGAGTAGCTGGGGGGCTTACAATGAGCAGTTCTTC CAWSSWGAYNEQFF
few . TRBJ2-1 TRBV27 TGTGCCAGCACTCCCTCGACAGTTCGGCGCGGGGCCCATGAGCAGTTCTTC CASTPSTVRRGAHEQFF
. TRBD2 TRBJ2-3 TRBV4-2 TGTGCCAGCAGCCAACCTGGAGATGGCGGGAGTACGCAGTATTTT CASSQPGDGGSTQYF
many . TRBJ2-7 TRBV3-1 TGTGCCAGCAGCCAAGGGGGACATTCATCGCAGTACTTC CASSQGGHSSQYF
few . TRBJ1-5 TRBV4-3 TGCGCCAGCAGCCAAGAGCAGTACAACCGGGCCGTGTATAGGCCCCAGCATTTT CASSQEQYNRAVYRPQHF
many . TRBJ1-3 TRBV18 TGTGCCAGCTCACCACGGGCAGACGGAAACACCATATATTTT CASSPRADGNTIYF
many . TRBJ2-1 TRBV4-2 TGTGCCAGCACCACCACAGGGGGGGAGGCGGGAGGTAGTTACAATGAGCAGTTCTTC CASTTTGGEAGGSYNEQFF
. TRBD1 TRBJ2-5 TRBV19 TGTGCCAGTAGACAGGGGGTTCAAGAGACCCAGTACTTC CASRQGVQETQYF
. TRBD1 TRBJ2-2 TRBV27 TGTGCCAGCAGTTTATTGGGGGACAGAGTTACCGGGGAGCTGTTTTTT CASSLLGDRVTGELFF